Each of the 19 T cell receptor beta chains below was sequenced from the same sample in a study of T cells in Graves' hyperthyroidism and ophthalmopathy. Template material for amplifying TCR beta CDR3 regions consisted of RNA transcripts. The TCR CDR3 was amplified in a first-round RT-PCR using the HTBI primer set. TCRdb reprocessed the multiplex PCR reads via MiXCR and lists one record per CDR3 protein. The sample records some 550,000 distinct CDR3 sequences, less than 25% being singletons. What was sequenced was blood. The receptors originated from a man between 18 and 29 years old with Graves' hyperthyroidism.

The V gene is TRBV11-2, the J gene TRBJ2-7; 7 bases are shared with TRBD1. V trimming: 2 bases; J trimming: 0 bases; junction bases outside the gene matches: 7. CDR1 is SGHAT and CDR2 is FQNNGV in the germline V gene. The CDR3 covers 16 residues. CDR3 in DNA: TGTGCCAGCAGCTTAATGATGGACAGGAGCTCCTACGAGCAGTACTTC. Translated: CASSLMMDRSSYEQYF.

Regarding this clonotype: A single base separates this from a much larger clone, so it may be a read error. This chain joins TRBV7-9 and TRBJ1-1; TRBD1 agrees at 7 bases. The CDR3 is made up of 12 amino acids. Germline-derived CDR1 and CDR2 are SEHNR and FQNEAQ (reference sequence). Unmatched junction bases numbered 7, after V lost 3 bases and J lost 12 bases. CDR3 nucleotide sequence: TGTGCCAGCAGCTTGGGGACAGCCGGACCTTTCTTT. Translated, it gives CASSLGTAGPFF. Looking up the rest from reference TRBV7-9 and TRBJ1-1 gives the full variable domain: DTGVSQNPRHKITKRGQNVTFRCDPISEHNRLYWYRQTLGQGPEFLTYFQNEAQLEKSRLLSDRFSAERPKGSFSTLEIQRTEQGDSAMYLCASSLGTAGPFFGQGTRLTVV.

This clonotype was seen repeatedly, ten times or more. The chain links TRBV11-2 to TRBJ1-5, with D unresolved. The CDR3 extends over 19 amino acids. Germline lookup yields CDR1 SGHAT and CDR2 FQNNGV. V lost 0 bases and J lost 0, with 18 bases in between. The CDR3, as DNA: TGTGCCAGCAGCTTAGACCGACACAATATTATCCATAGCAATCAGCCCCAGCATTTT. Translating gives CASSLDRHNIIHSNQPQHF.

In its sample, this clonotype was seen many times. This chain connects TRBV2 to TRBJ2-7; D tentatively fits TRBD1 or TRBD2 (6 bases each). CDR3 size: 11 residues. The V gene's germline CDR1 is SNHLY and CDR2 FYNNEI. V lost 11 bases to trimming and J lost 3 bases, with 11 bases between them. CDR3 sequence: CAVKGGYEQYF. The DNA for the CDR3 is TGTGCCGTTAAGGGGGGCTACGAGCAGTACTTC.

This clonotype was seen many times. The rearrangement joins TRBV20-1 to TRBJ1-1; no clear D gene. CDR1 DFQATT and CDR2 SNEGSKA come from the germline V gene (reference sequence). The CDR3 has 14 residues. The germline V and J ends were trimmed by 3 bases and 0 bases, with 11 bases remaining between them. The CDR3 region is CSARRRVMNTEAFF. The CDR3 nucleotides are TGCAGTGCTAGGAGGAGGGTTATGAACACTGAAGCTTTCTTT.

This clonotype was found many times. The chain carries TRBV7-9 and TRBJ2-5; perhaps TRBD1 as D (5 bases). The CDR3 is made up of 14 amino acids. Germline V gene data show CDR1 as SEHNR and CDR2 as FQNEAQ (reference sequence). The V gene lost 2 bases and the J gene lost 2 bases, with 9 bases spanning the gap. CDR3 amino acids: CASSLTGQQETQYF. CDR3 DNA sequence: TGTGCCAGCAGCTTAACAGGACAACAAGAGACCCAGTACTTC.

Concerning this clonotype itself: A much larger clone differs by one base, so this may be a read error. The CDR3 carries no conserved terminal phenylalanine or tryptophan, so it likely arises from a read error. The chain recombines TRBV9 with TRBJ1-2, with D perhaps TRBD1 (6 bases). Looked up from germline, CDR1 is SGDLS and CDR2 is YYNGEE. Trimming pared 7 bases from V and 4 bases from J, leaving 20 bases between. The CDR3 contains 15 residues. Here the CDR3 reads CASAPDTGLSYGYTC. The CDR3 DNA sequence: TGTGCCAGCGCCCCGGATACAGGGTTATCCTATGGCTACACCTGC.

This clonotype was counted at least ten times. This sequence joins TRBV30 and TRBJ1-5, with D possibly TRBD1 on 5 matching bases. CDR1 GTSNPN and CDR2 SVGIG come from the germline V gene (reference sequence). The CDR3 totals 13 residues. Trimming left V 3 bases short and J 4 bases short, with 10 bases between. DNA for the CDR3: TGTGCCTGGAGCCAGGGTAAGAATCAGCCCCAGCATTTT. It translates to CAWSQGKNQPQHF.

This clonotype was picked up many times. CDR3: CASSQSGQGYTF. The CDR3 nucleotides are TGTGCCAGCAGCCAGAGTGGACAGGGCTACACCTTC. The chain links TRBV3-1 to TRBJ1-2, with D perhaps TRBD1 (6 bases). Looked up from germline, CDR1 is LGHDT and CDR2 is YNNKEL (reference sequence). This CDR3 region has 12 residues. Trimming shortened V by 3 bases and J by 8 bases, and 10 bases separated the two germline ends.

Concerning this clonotype: This sequence may be a read error, since a much larger clone differs from it by one base. This CDR3 is missing its conserved last phenylalanine or tryptophan, likely due to a read error. The J gene is TRBJ1-5, the V gene TRBV4-3, with D possibly being TRBD1 (6 bases). The length of the CDR3 is 17 residues. Trimming pared 4 bases from V and 6 bases from J, leaving 22 bases between. Germline V gene data show CDR1 as LGHNA and CDR2 as YSLEER. This chain's CDR3 is CASSRLPRGQGGQPQHV. CDR3 nucleotide sequence: TGCGCCAGCAGCCGCTTACCCCGGGGGCAGGGTGGTCAGCCCCAGCATGTT.

The rearrangement joins TRBV12-3 or TRBV12-4 to TRBJ1-6; D is possibly TRBD1 (5 bases). V gave up 0 bases and J gave up 5 bases, with 5 bases separating them. The CDR3 has 14 amino acids. The DNA for the CDR3 is TGTGCCAGCAGTTTAGCAGGGGATAATTCACCCCTCCACTTT. Protein product: CASSLAGDNSPLHF.

This clonotype came up many times. V is TRBV30 and J is TRBJ2-7; unclear D gene. Germline V gene lookup returns CDR1 GTSNPN and CDR2 SVGIG (reference sequence). The CDR3 is 13 residues long. V shed 2 bases and J shed 2 bases, with 10 bases lying between them. The CDR3, as DNA: TGTGCCTGGAGTAGGTCCGCGGCCTACGAGCAGTACTTC. Translated: CAWSRSAAYEQYF.

This clonotype came up many times. The V gene is TRBV2, the J gene TRBJ2-7; D is possibly TRBD1 or TRBD2 (6 bases each). CDR3 length: 14 amino acids. The ends were cut back, 8 bases at V and 2 bases at J, with 16 bases in the middle. Germline V gives CDR1 SNHLY, CDR2 FYNNEI. Here the CDR3 reads CASGGGTAPYEQYF. Written as DNA, the CDR3 is TGTGCCAGCGGAGGGGGGACGGCCCCCTACGAGCAGTACTTC.

This clonotype has ten or more counts. V and J are TRBV9 and TRBJ1-2; 7 bases fit TRBD1. The CDR3 sequence is 14 residues long. V trimming: 4 bases; J trimming: 2 bases; junction bases outside the gene matches: 5. CDR1 is SGDLS and CDR2 is YYNGEE in the germline V gene. DNA for the CDR3: TGTGCCAGCAGCCACGGACAGGACAACTATGGCTACACCTTC. Its protein product is CASSHGQDNYGYTF.

This clonotype was detected ten times or more. The CDR3 nucleotides are TGCGCCAGCAGCCAAGGACAGACCCTATATGGCTACACCTTC. This sequence encodes CASSQGQTLYGYTF. This chain uses TRBV4-1 with TRBJ1-2; tentatively, D is TRBD1 (5 bases). The germline gives CDR1 MGHRA, CDR2 YSYEKL. The CDR3 runs to 14 residues. Trimming took 1 base from V and 5 from J, leaving 11 bases between them.

J is TRBJ2-7 and V is TRBV12-3 or TRBV12-4; weak D call: TRBD2 (6 bases). The CDR3 is 15 amino acids. V was trimmed by 3 bases and J by 2 bases, leaving 14 bases between them. The CDR3 DNA sequence: TGTGCCAGCAGTTTCATTGGTGGAGGGACCTACGAGCAGTACTTC. This codes for CASSFIGGGTYEQYF.

The chain carries TRBV12-3 or TRBV12-4 and TRBJ1-1; 8 bases map to TRBD1. With V trimmed by 3 bases and J by 4 bases, 4 bases remained unmatched. This CDR3 region has 14 residues. Written as DNA, the CDR3 is TGTGCCAGCAGTTTGGGACAGGTTCGCACTGAAGCTTTCTTT. As protein: CASSLGQVRTEAFF.

This clonotype has ten or more counts. This chain links TRBV2 with TRBJ1-2; 7 nucleotides line up with TRBD1. Germline V gene sequence: CDR1 SNHLY, CDR2 FYNNEI. The CDR3 sequence is 14 residues long. Losses at the gene ends were 6 bases for V and 0 bases for J; bases not matched to a gene: 4. CDR3 DNA: TGTGCCAGCAGAGGACAGGCCCCTAACTATGGCTACACCTTC. Its protein product is CASRGQAPNYGYTF.

The chain is built from TRBV27 and TRBJ1-1; D ambiguous. Trimming removed 6 bases at V and 4 bases at J, with 15 bases between. The CDR3 totals 14 residues. The germline V gene encodes CDR1 MNHEY and CDR2 SMNVEV (reference sequence). Here the CDR3 reads CASSPREASTEAFF. In nucleotides, the CDR3 is TGTGCCAGCAGCCCCCGAGAGGCGAGCACTGAAGCTTTCTTT.